This T cell receptor beta chain stems from a study of cytomegalovirus exposure and HLA in healthy donors. The CDR3 covers 11 residues. Trimming took off 3 bases at V and 7 bases at J, with 7 bases between the two ends. CDR1 and CDR2 (germline): SNHLY, FYNNEI. A multiplex PCR was run with 60 Vbeta primers and 13 Jbeta primers. Only in-frame clones appear in the TCRdb table, and some are missing; sequencing was by immunoSEQ multiplex PCR. The repertoire holds 150,000 to 200,000 clones, roughly four fifths seen once, with 1% in the top ten. The J gene is TRBJ2-7, the V gene TRBV2, with D tentatively TRBD2 (5 bases). The TCR originated in a woman aged 40 to 49 in good health and CMV-seronegative. The specimen was PBMCs. CDR3 region: CASSDEGEQYF. The DNA for the CDR3 is TGTGCCAGCAGTGATGAGGGAGAGCAGTACTTC.